This TCR beta chain was documented in a study of T cell repertoires in ileal Crohn's disease. Overall study results and limits: Clonal expansions were more frequent in active smokers than non-smokers at surgery.

Note on this clone: The antigen remains unidentified.

Deletions cut 9 bases from V and 1 base from J, with 6 bases between. This CDR3 is 11 amino acids long. Germline CDR1 is LNHDA and CDR2 is SQIVND (reference sequence). Profiled with immunoSEQ multiplex PCR; TCRdb holds only in-frame clones, not every one. The sample carries 15,000 to 20,000 clones, around two thirds recorded once. The sequence was obtained from an adult with Crohn's disease. Material: ileal tissue. The chain is built from TRBV19 and TRBJ1-1, with a weak D call TRBD1 (5 bases). CDR3 in DNA: TGTGCCAGCGGGGGGAACACTGAAGCTTTCTTT. This sequence encodes CASGGNTEAFF.